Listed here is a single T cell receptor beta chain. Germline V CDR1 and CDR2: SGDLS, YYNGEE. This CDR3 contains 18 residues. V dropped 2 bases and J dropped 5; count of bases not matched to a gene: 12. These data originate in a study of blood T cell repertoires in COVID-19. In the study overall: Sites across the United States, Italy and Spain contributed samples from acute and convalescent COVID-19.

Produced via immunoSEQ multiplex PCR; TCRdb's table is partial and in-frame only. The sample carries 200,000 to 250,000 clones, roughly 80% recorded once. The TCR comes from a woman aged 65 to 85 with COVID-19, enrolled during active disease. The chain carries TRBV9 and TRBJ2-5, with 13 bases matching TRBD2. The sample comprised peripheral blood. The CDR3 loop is CASSVGVLAGGPGETQYF. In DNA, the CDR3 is TGTGCCAGCAGCGTCGGGGTACTAGCGGGAGGGCCCGGGGAGACCCAGTACTTC.